This TCR beta chain was retrieved from a study of Graves' ophthalmopathy and Graves' hyperthyroidism. Study outcomes and limitations: Ophthalmopathy cases were distinguished from stable hyperthyroidism by a 13-signature model, reaching around 90% sensitivity and roughly 80% specificity. The majority of expanded thyroid clonotypes above 0.001 frequency also occurred in blood.

This clonotype was recorded many times. No antigen is known for it. Amplification from RNA transcripts yielded the TCR beta CDR3 regions. HTBI-primed first-round RT-PCR preceded second-round multiplex PCR. Using its own MiXCR run on the multiplex PCR reads, TCRdb lists one record per CDR3 protein. The sample includes around 590,000 distinct CDR3 sequences, less than 40% of them seen just once. Material for sequencing was peripheral blood or thyroid tissue (not recorded which). This TCR was recovered from an adult man with Graves' hyperthyroidism.

The CDR3 DNA is TGCGCCAGCAGATCTCCCGGGACAGGGGCTCCTGAAGCTTTCTTT. It yields the protein CASRSPGTGAPEAFF. The chain has TRBV10-2 and TRBJ1-1; 10 positions match TRBD1. The CDR3 has 15 amino acids. Losses at the gene ends were 6 bases for V and 6 bases for J; bases not matched to a gene: 10. CDR1 WSHSY and CDR2 SAAADI come from the germline V gene.